One and the same sample provided the 24 T cell receptor beta chains below, sequenced in a study of CXCR3-negative and CXCR3-positive naive CD8 T cells. Study observations and caveats: Hydrophobicity was higher for TRB CDR3s found in CXCR3-positive naive cells than in CXCR3-negative naive cells.

cDNA libraries for TRB were generated by 5' RACE incorporating UMI labels. Using the 5' RACE reads, TCRdb records one entry per CDR3 protein without DNA. The repertoire table contains approximately 90,000 distinct CDR3 sequences. No antigen is known for these receptors. Material for sequencing was naive CXCR3+ CD8+ T cells from blood. Subset here: CD45RO-CCR7+CD27+CD95- naive CD8+ T cells expressing CXCR3 (TNR3+). Receptors originate from a human donor in good health. Some clones in this sample may be carry-over from other donors' samples.

The CDR3 sequence: CASLPGMNTEAFF. The V gene is TRBV28, the J gene TRBJ1-1; TCRdb outputs TRBD1, but without DNA this stays unchecked. The length of the CDR3 is 13 residues. Per germline, CDR1 MDHEN and CDR2 SYDVKM. The full variable domain, in which reference TRBV28 and TRBJ1-1 provide the parts outside the CDR3, is DVKVTQSSRYLVKRTGEKVFLECVQDMDHENMFWYRQDPGLGLRLIYFSYDVKMKEKGDIPEGYSVSREKKERFSLILESASTNQTSMYLCASLPGMNTEAFFGQGTRLTVV.

The chain couples TRBV28 to TRBJ1-1; TCRdb calls TRBD1, which cannot be checked without DNA. Germline lookup yields CDR1 MDHEN and CDR2 SYDVKM. The CDR3 is 17 residues long. CDR3 residues: CASSNLPDREGITEAFF.

The CDR3 reads CATDSGTSHEAFF. The chain joins TRBV12-3 or TRBV12-4 to TRBJ1-1; the TRBD1 assignment by TCRdb is unverifiable without DNA. The CDR3 loop spans 13 amino acids.

The V gene is TRBV12-3 or TRBV12-4, the J gene TRBJ2-1. The length of the CDR3 is 13 residues. CDR3 amino acids: CASSLAVGFEQFF.

This rearrangement joins TRBV14 to TRBJ2-1; TCRdb's assignment of TRBD1 cannot be checked, as there is no DNA. The germline CDR1 and CDR2 sequences are SGHDN and FVKESK. The length of the CDR3 is 14 residues. The chain's CDR3 is CASSPDGMYNEQFF.

The rearrangement uses TRBV11-2 and TRBJ2-1; TCRdb's assignment of TRBD1 cannot be checked, as there is no DNA. This CDR3 comprises 13 residues. Germline V lookup: CDR1 SGHAT, CDR2 FQNNGV. CDR3 sequence reads: CASSLPPYNEQFF. The full variable domain, rest sourced from reference TRBV11-2 and TRBJ2-1, is EAGVAQSPRYKIIEKRQSVAFWCNPISGHATLYWYQQILGQGPKLLIQFQNNGVVDDSQLPKDRFSAERLKGVDSTLKIQPAKLEDSAVYLCASSLPPYNEQFFGPGTRLTVL.

The chain recombines TRBV4-2 with TRBJ1-1. CDR3 length equals 15 residues. Germline V gives CDR1 LGHNA, CDR2 YNFKEQ. The CDR3: CASSQQAFENTEAFF.

J is TRBJ2-7 and V is TRBV12-3 or TRBV12-4. This CDR3 comprises 14 residues. Here the CDR3 reads CASSDQAPPYEQYF.

This sequence joins TRBV25-1 and TRBJ1-2. This CDR3 has 21 amino acids. The germline CDR1 and CDR2 sequences are MGHDK and SYGVNS. CDR3 region: CASSEYFTPLKAIDHNYGYTF.

The chain uses TRBV21-1 and TRBJ2-2. TRBV21-1 is assigned pseudogene status. The CDR3 length is 13 residues. CDR3 sequence: CASSPPGSRELFF.

J is TRBJ2-5 and V is TRBV29-1; TCRdb returns TRBD2, unconfirmable since there is no DNA. Germline loops: CDR1 SQVTM, CDR2 ANQGSEA. This CDR3 comprises 15 residues. CDR3 region: CSVRIEAGALETQYF. The full variable domain, with the rest looked up from reference TRBV29-1 and TRBJ2-5, is SAVISQKPSRDICQRGTSLTIQCQVDSQVTMMFWYRQQPGQSLTLIATANQGSEATYESGFVIDKFPISRPNLTFSTLTVSNMSPEDSSIYLCSVRIEAGALETQYFGPGTRLLVL.

CDR3 residues: CSGDRGIYGYTF. V is TRBV29-1 and J is TRBJ1-2; the D call of TRBD1 rests on TCRdb alone, since no DNA is present to check it. The CDR3 extends over 12 amino acids. The germline V gene encodes CDR1 SQVTM and CDR2 ANQGSEA.

The J gene is TRBJ2-7, the V gene TRBV5-8. CDR3 length: 14 residues. The germline CDR1 and CDR2 sequences are SGHTS and YDEGEE. The CDR3 loop reads CASSLSDGTYEQYF. Looking up the rest from reference TRBV5-8 and TRBJ2-7 gives the full variable domain: EAGVTQSPTHLIKTRGQQATLRCSPISGHTSVYWYQQALGLGLQFLLWYDEGEERNRGNFPPRFSGRQFPNYSSELNVNALELEDSALYLCASSLSDGTYEQYFGPGTRLTVT.

This chain links TRBV5-1 with TRBJ2-1; TCRdb calls TRBD2, which cannot be checked without DNA. The germline V gene has CDR1 SGHRS and CDR2 YFSETQ. The CDR3 runs 16 residues. CDR3 protein: CASSSLASGGGDEQFF.

The J gene is TRBJ2-3, the V gene TRBV5-5; the TCRdb call, TRBD1, lacks DNA for checking. From germline, CDR1 is SGHKS and CDR2 YYEKEE (reference sequence). This CDR3 has 17 residues. CDR3 residues: CASIPMVGGSDTDTQYF.

The V call is TRBV28, the J call TRBJ2-2. There are 14 residues in the CDR3. CDR1 and CDR2 (germline): MDHEN, SYDVKM. The CDR3 loop reads CASSTRQNTGELFF.

The chain is built from TRBV29-1 and TRBJ2-3; as DNA is missing, the TRBD1 call by TCRdb cannot be tested. CDR1 is SQVTM and CDR2 is ANQGSEA in the germline V gene. The CDR3 extends over 15 amino acids. The CDR3 spells CSVEGVVPSTDTQYF.

The V call is TRBV7-2, the J call TRBJ2-7; checking the TCRdb D call of TRBD1 is not possible without DNA. This CDR3 is 12 amino acids long. CDR1 and CDR2 (germline): SGHTA, FQGNSA. CDR3 residues: CASTHRAGEQYF.

The chain's CDR3 is CASSPGDSLNQPQHF. V gene TRBV4-1 combines with J gene TRBJ1-5; no DNA is available, so the TRBD1 call from TCRdb remains unchecked. The CDR3 runs 15 residues. CDR1 is MGHRA, CDR2 YSYEKL, per germline.

This chain links TRBV12-3 or TRBV12-4 with TRBJ1-6. The CDR3 sequence is 15 residues long. The chain's CDR3 is CASTVRGSYNSPLHF.

The gene calls are TRBV6-5 and TRBJ2-3. Germline V lookup: CDR1 MNHEY, CDR2 SVGAGI. The CDR3 covers 15 residues. CDR3 amino acids: CASSYFDGSTDTQYF.

V and J are TRBV28 and TRBJ2-7. Looked up from germline, CDR1 is MDHEN and CDR2 is SYDVKM. The CDR3 runs to 15 residues. The chain's CDR3 is CASSFGWQATYEQYF.

The gene calls are TRBV9 and TRBJ2-1; as DNA is missing, the TRBD2 call by TCRdb cannot be tested. Germline V gene lookup returns CDR1 SGDLS and CDR2 YYNGEE. The CDR3 length is 18 residues. Here the CDR3 reads CASRPSGRACVSYNEQFF.

This chain joins TRBV24-1 and TRBJ2-2; TCRdb's assignment of TRBD2 cannot be checked, as there is no DNA. The CDR3 covers 13 residues. Germline V gene lookup returns CDR1 KGHDR and CDR2 SFDVKD. Here the CDR3 reads CATSPRYTGELFF.